A selection of T cell receptor beta chains follows, all from one sample in a study of radiation and T cells in renal cell carcinoma. Produced via immunoSEQ multiplex PCR; TCRdb's table is partial and in-frame only. The data show about 130,000 clones, about 81% seen once. Sample: blood, taken from a patient whose treatment included radiotherapy and nephrectomy. Receptor source: a man aged 45 to 65 with renal cell carcinoma. CDR3s include the opening cysteine and the closing phenylalanine or tryptophan. The D gene is left open where the match is weak. Not all rows give a size; the values are once, few, many and, for expanded clones, a class.

>TRBD2|TRBJ2-7|NA|TRBV7-9
TGTGCCAGCAGCTTACTTAGCGGGCGGAACTCCTACGAGCAGTACTTC
CASSLLSGRNSYEQYF
>NA|TRBJ1-2|once|TRBV5-1
TGCGCCAGCAGCCCACTTGGGACCGGCGATGGCTACACCTTC
CASSPLGTGDGYTF
>TRBD2|TRBJ2-7|NA|TRBV6-5
TGTGCCAGCAGTTACCAAAAAAGCGGGGGGTTTTACGAGCAGTACTTC
CASSYQKSGGFYEQYF
>NA|TRBJ2-7|NA|TRBV30
TGTGCCTGGATATCTAAAGGGGGACCCTCCTACGAGCAGTACTTC
CAWISKGGPSYEQYF
>NA|TRBJ1-1|NA|TRBV30
TGTGCCTGGAGTGTACGGGCGGGAGCAAGGGCTGAAGCTTTCTTT
CAWSVRAGARAEAFF
>TRBD1|TRBJ1-1|NA|TRBV19
TGTGCCAGTAGTTCGCGGACAGGGGGTAGCACTGAAGCTTTCTTT
CASSSRTGGSTEAFF
>TRBD1|TRBJ2-7|few|TRBV5-4
TGTGCCAGCAGCTTGGGACTTGACAGGGCCGAGCAGTACTTC
CASSLGLDRAEQYF
>TRBD1|TRBJ1-2|NA|TRBV6-5
TGTGCCAGCGTCAGAGCCGCCAGGGGGAACTATGGCTACACCTTC
CASVRAARGNYGYTF
>NA|TRBJ2-7|once|TRBV19
TGTGCCAGTAGTATGGGCATCTACGAGCAGTACTTC
CASSMGIYEQYF
>NA|TRBJ1-3|NA|TRBV30
TGTGCCTGGAGTTCCTACAGGGTCCCGAGCTCTGGAAACACCATATATTTT
CAWSSYRVPSSGNTIYF
>NA|TRBJ1-2|once|TRBV29-1
TGCAGCGTTGAAGGGGCCTATGGCTACACCTTC
CSVEGAYGYTF
>NA|TRBJ2-1|NA|TRBV20-1
TGCAGCGTCGGGACAGCGGGTGAGCAGTTCTTC
CSVGTAGEQFF
>NA|TRBJ1-3|NA|TRBV5-4
TGTGCCAGCAGCTTGCGACGGAGCTCTGGAAACACCATATATTTT
CASSLRRSSGNTIYF
>NA|TRBJ2-7|NA|TRBV2
TGTGCCAGCTCTGCTTGGGGAGCAGACTCCTACGAGCAGTACTTC
CASSAWGADSYEQYF
>NA|TRBJ2-1|NA|TRBV18
TGTGCCAGCTCACCACCCAACGGGGGCGGCGGGAATGAATGGAGCAATGAGCAGTTCTTC
CASSPPNGGGGNEWSNEQFF
>NA|TRBJ2-6|NA|TRBV15
TGTGCCACCAGCCCCCGGGCCTACTCAGTCCTGACTTTC
CATSPRAYSVLTF